This paragraph covers one TCR beta chain sequence. No antigen is known for it. V dropped 0 bases and J dropped 3 bases, with 6 bases sitting between them. The CDR3 loop spans 13 amino acids. CDR1 is SGHDT, CDR2 YYEEEE, per germline. Terminally differentiated effector memory CD45RA+ cells were excluded from the naive CD8 cells, which were CD45RO-negative and positively selected for CCR7. The sample belongs to a study of shared clonotypes between healthy human individuals. General study results and limits: Measured sharing among donors was expected to vary with sequencing depth. Non-shared clonotypes had lower generation probabilities than those shared by all four donors. The donor pool, a small one, limited the genetic and exposure-history diversity represented.

Tens of thousands of T cell genomes, or approximately 0.2 ug DNA, went into the sorted-subset replicate PCRs. Method: immunoSEQ multiplex PCR; TCRdb's copy keeps in-frame clones and lacks some. In the table there are 1.5 million to 2.5 million clones, less than 95% of which are singletons. The rearrangement links TRBV5-6 to TRBJ1-1; D is ambiguous. The sequenced material came from naive CD8+ T cells sorted from blood. The TCR comes from a man aged 18 to 29 in good health. The CDR3 loop is CASSLGLDTEAFF. The CDR3 coding sequence is TGTGCCAGCAGCTTGGGGTTGGACACTGAAGCTTTCTTT.